This TCR beta chain derives from a study of T cell clones after liver transplantation. Study-level information: Post-transplant blood was tracked for graft-donor-reactive T cell clones identified in a pre-transplant mixed lymphocyte reaction. HCV positivity affected three of eight recipients; the rest lacked autoimmune or viral indications. Draws occurred before transplant, before withdrawal, and after complete or failed withdrawal.

TCRdb's table, derived via immunoSEQ multiplex PCR, lists solely in-frame clones and lacks some. The sample holds roughly 120,000 clones, approximately 90% seen once. Germline values: CDR1 LGHNA, CDR2 YSLEER. This CDR3 is built from 14 residues. With 0 bases removed from V and 0 bases from J, the gap between germline ends came to 3 bases. The clonotype comes from a human patient who received a liver transplant. The graft donor may be the source of some T cells. V and J are TRBV4-3 and TRBJ2-1; no reliable D call. This specimen was CD4+ T cells from blood, taken 12 months after liver transplant. CDR3 amino acids: CASSQEDSYNEQFF. CDR3 sequence (DNA): TGCGCCAGCAGCCAAGAGGACTCCTACAATGAGCAGTTCTTC.